This passage covers 15 T cell receptor beta chains from one sample sequenced in a study of Ad26.COV2.S vaccination and SARS-CoV-2 variants (dated by TCRdb to the early 2020s). To prepare the library, the immunoSEQ multiplex PCR assay was applied. In TCRdb, the immuneACCESS table is reduced to in-frame sequences with V and J assigned. These tables do not hold every clone; where another copy was compared, an unresolved V gene accounts for under half, and the others remain unexplained. Within this sample are 430,000 or so clones, with about 88% of them counted one time only. Jointly, the top ten make up 2% to 3% of the sample. The sample's treatment or condition label is to be understood as: over 15 received Ad26.COV2.S at low or high dose, single or two shots; about 5 received placebo; per-sample allocation not given. Repertoires of vaccine and placebo recipients were sequenced from samples collected on day 63 after the first injection.

The sequenced sample was peripheral blood, obtained in a trial of Ad26.COV2.S vaccine versus placebo. These receptors originate from a person between 18 and 65 years old who received the Ad26.COV2.S COVID-19 vaccine or a placebo.

The rearrangement uses TRBV5-4 and TRBJ2-3; possible D gene TRBD1, 6 bases. CDR1 is SGHNT, CDR2 YYREEE, per germline (reference sequence). The CDR3 spans 15 residues. V gave up 0 bases and J gave up 2 bases, with 10 bases separating them. CDR3 sequence: CASSLGGRLTDTQYF. CDR3 DNA sequence: TGTGCCAGCAGCTTGGGGGGGCGGCTCACAGATACGCAGTATTTT.

CDR3 coding DNA: TGTGCCAGCAGTCCAATGACTGTCGATCTCTATAATTCACCCCTCCACTTT. It specifies CASSPMTVDLYNSPLHF. The chain links TRBV6-2 or TRBV6-3 to TRBJ1-6; D is uncertain. The CDR3 is 17 residues long. Germline V gene data show CDR1 as MNHEY and CDR2 as SVGEGT. Trimming shortened V by 5 bases and J by 3 bases, and 17 bases separated the two germline ends.

The chain joins TRBV21-1 to TRBJ2-7; TRBD1, as called in the table, went unchecked against the DNA. TRBV21-1 is a pseudogene locus. CDR3 length: 16 residues. The CDR3 loop reads CASSASRDRGCDEQYF. As DNA, the CDR3 is TGTGCCAGCAGCGCTTCCCGGGACAGGGGCTGCGACGAGCAGTACTTC.

The V gene is TRBV7-8, the J gene TRBJ2-5; TRBD1 matches 7 bases. CDR1 and CDR2 (germline): SGHVS, FQNEAQ. With V trimmed by 5 bases and J by 3 bases, 12 bases remained unmatched. The CDR3 sequence is 16 residues long. The CDR3, as DNA: TGTGCCAGCAGCCTGCAGGGGGACAGCCGGGAAGAGACCCAGTACTTC. Protein: CASSLQGDSREETQYF.

The genes are TRBV6-5 and TRBJ1-2; 7 positions match TRBD1. The CDR3 length is 13 residues. From germline, CDR1 is MNHEY and CDR2 SVGAGI. J lost 7 bases, V lost 2 bases, and 4 bases had no gene match. The CDR3 DNA is TGTGCCAGCAGTTACACGGACAGGCGTGGCTACACCTTC. Protein sequence: CASSYTDRRGYTF.

This chain connects TRBV12-2 to TRBJ2-7. TRBV12-2 is recorded as a pseudogene. This CDR3 is built from 13 residues. The DNA of the CDR3 is TGTGCAAGTCGCCAACGGGACGTAGGTGAGCAGTACGTC. Translating it yields CASRQRDVGEQYV.

The chain couples TRBV7-9 to TRBJ1-1; 7 bases align to TRBD1. The ends lost 2 bases at V and 3 bases at J; junction bases unmatched: 0. Germline V lookup: CDR1 SEHNR, CDR2 FQNEAQ (reference sequence). The CDR3 extends over 13 amino acids. CDR3 amino acids: CASSLQGDTEAFF. CDR3 sequence (DNA): TGTGCCAGCAGCTTACAGGGGGACACTGAAGCTTTCTTT.

DNA for the CDR3: TGTGCCAGCAGTAAGGGGGGAAGTTCCTACAATGAGCAGTTCTTC. Translation gives CASSKGGSSYNEQFF. The gene calls are TRBV11-3 and TRBJ2-1; D is possibly TRBD1 or TRBD2 (6 bases each). The CDR3 is made up of 15 amino acids. CDR1 and CDR2 from the germline V gene are SGHNT and YENEEA. Between the trimmed V and J ends, which lost 6 bases and 1 base, there was a span of 13 bases.

This sequence joins TRBV11-3 and TRBJ1-3, with D uncertain. This CDR3 region has 13 residues. With 5 bases removed from V and 0 bases from J, the gap between germline ends came to 5 bases. Germline V gives CDR1 SGHNT, CDR2 YENEEA. This CDR3 reads CASSADSGNTIYF. DNA of the CDR3: TGTGCCAGCAGCGCAGACTCTGGAAACACCATATATTTT.

This chain joins TRBV10-3 and TRBJ2-5; D not resolved. CDR1 and CDR2 (germline): ENHRY, SYGVKD. The CDR3 has 15 amino acids. V was pared by 3 bases and J by 2 bases, with 13 bases between. The CDR3 bases are TGTGCCATCAGTGATGGACGGCGGAAGCAAGAGACCCAGTACTTC. Translation: CAISDGRRKQETQYF.

The rearrangement joins TRBV4-1 to TRBJ2-1; 13 bases fit TRBD2. The V and J ends lost 3 bases and 0 bases, in that order; junction bases with no gene match: 17. This CDR3 comprises 22 residues. Germline CDR1 MGHRA, CDR2 YSYEKL. In DNA form, the CDR3 reads TGCGCCAGCAGCCACCCCCGGCGGACTAGCGGGAGCAGTGGGGGCTCCTACAATGAGCAGTTCTTC. It specifies CASSHPRRTSGSSGGSYNEQFF.

V and J are TRBV19 and TRBJ2-1; D is uncertain. Germline values: CDR1 LNHDA, CDR2 SQIVND (reference sequence). The CDR3 has 12 amino acids. V lost 2 bases to trimming and J lost 7 bases, with 6 bases between them. CDR3 loop: CASSIRVNEQFF. In DNA, the CDR3 is TGTGCCAGTAGTATAAGAGTGAATGAGCAGTTCTTC. The full variable domain, rest sourced from reference TRBV19 and TRBJ2-1, is DGGITQSPKYLFRKEGQNVTLSCEQNLNHDAMYWYRQDPGQGLRLIYYSQIVNDFQKGDIAEGYSVSREKKESFPLTVTSAQKNPTAFYLCASSIRVNEQFFGPGTRLTVL.

This chain uses TRBV3-1 (or the pseudogene TRBV3-2) with TRBJ1-2; 10 nucleotides match TRBD1. This CDR3 has 15 residues. After removal of 3 bases from V and 8 bases from J, the junction contained 9 bases not matched to a gene. CDR1 and CDR2 from the germline V gene are LGHDT and YNNKEL (reference sequence). CDR3 sequence (DNA): TGTGCCAGCAGCCAGACCGGGACAGGGGTACGAGGCTACACCTTC. This encodes CASSQTGTGVRGYTF.

This chain connects TRBV6-5 to TRBJ2-7; D remains ambiguous. The length of the CDR3 is 14 residues. Trimming left V 2 bases short and J 3 bases short, with 11 bases between. Per germline, CDR1 MNHEY and CDR2 SVGAGI. CDR3 bases: TGTGCCAGCAGTTACGTTGGACGCTTCTACGAGCAGTACGTC. Translated, it gives CASSYVGRFYEQYV.

This sequence joins TRBV7-2 and TRBJ2-1, with TRBD2 matching 10 bases. After removal of 3 bases from V and 2 bases from J, the junction contained 10 bases not matched to a gene. The CDR3 extends over 18 amino acids. Germline lookup yields CDR1 SGHTA and CDR2 FQGNSA. The CDR3 nucleotides read TGTGCCAGCAGCTTCTCAAGCGGGGGGGTGCCACCCTACAATGAGCAGTTCTTC. Translation gives CASSFSSGGVPPYNEQFF.